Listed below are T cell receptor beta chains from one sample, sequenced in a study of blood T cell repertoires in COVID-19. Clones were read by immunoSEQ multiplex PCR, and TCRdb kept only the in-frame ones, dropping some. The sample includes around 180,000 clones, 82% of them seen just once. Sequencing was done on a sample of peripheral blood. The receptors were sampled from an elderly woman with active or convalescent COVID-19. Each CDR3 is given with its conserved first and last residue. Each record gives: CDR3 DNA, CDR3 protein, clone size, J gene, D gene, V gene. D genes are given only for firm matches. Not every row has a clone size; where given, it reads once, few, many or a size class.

TGTGCCAGCAGCCAATATCATGACAGGGCAACAAGTTCACCCCTCCACTTT	CASSQYHDRATSSPLHF	-	TRBJ1-6	TRBD1	TRBV4-2
TGTGCCAGCAGCGCGGGACTAGCGGGGAACTCTGGGGCCAACGTCCTGACTTTC	CASSAGLAGNSGANVLTF	-	TRBJ2-6	TRBD2	TRBV7-9
TGTGCCAGCAGAGGGAGTCTGAATGAGCAGTTCTTC	CASRGSLNEQFF	-	TRBJ2-1	-	TRBV9
TGTGCCAGCACCGCGTCGGGGGATAGGTACGAGCAGTACTTC	CASTASGDRYEQYF	-	TRBJ2-7	-	TRBV28
TGTGCCAGCAGCTCTCCCCGGGGGAAGCTCTATGGCTACACCTTC	CASSSPRGKLYGYTF	-	TRBJ1-2	-	TRBV9
TGTGCCAGCAGTTTAGCGGTATACAATGAGCAGTTCTTC	CASSLAVYNEQFF	-	TRBJ2-1	-	TRBV27
TGTGCCACCAGTGATGCACAGGGGGGGAAAGATACGCAGTATTTT	CATSDAQGGKDTQYF	-	TRBJ2-3	-	TRBV24-1
TGTGCCAGCAGCTCCAATAGCAATCAGCCCCAGCATTTT	CASSSNSNQPQHF	few	TRBJ1-5	-	TRBV7-3
TGTGCCAGCAGTTTTTTACGAGAAGCGGAGCTGTTTTTT	CASSFLREAELFF	-	TRBJ2-2	-	TRBV12-3/TRBV12-4
TGTGCCAGCAGCCAAGACAGGGGGCGATCGGTGTACACTGAAGCTTTCTTT	CASSQDRGRSVYTEAFF	-	TRBJ1-1	TRBD1	TRBV3-1/TRBV3-2
TGTGCCAGCAGTTATCCTCAGAACTATGGCTACACCTTC	CASSYPQNYGYTF	-	TRBJ1-2	-	TRBV12-3/TRBV12-4
TGTGCCAGCAGCGTCCAACCGGGACAGGGTCGTTCACCCCTCCACTTT	CASSVQPGQGRSPLHF	once	TRBJ1-6	TRBD1	TRBV9
TGTGCCAGCAGCTTAGGACGGGTGAACATTCAGTACTTC	CASSLGRVNIQYF	-	TRBJ2-4	-	TRBV11-2
TGCGCCAGCAGTGGGACAGGGGGCAAAAGCACCGGGGAGCTGTTTTTT	CASSGTGGKSTGELFF	-	TRBJ2-2	TRBD1	TRBV10-1
TGTGCCAGCAGCCAAGATGTCGTAGAACGGTGGGGAGGGCCCTACAATGAGCAGTTCTTC	CASSQDVVERWGGPYNEQFF	-	TRBJ2-1	TRBD2	TRBV14
TGTGCCACCAGTGGAGGGGGGAGGGAACAGCCCCAGCATTTT	CATSGGGREQPQHF	-	TRBJ1-5	-	TRBV24-1
TGTGCCAGTAGTATTGAAGCAAGGGGTCATCAGCCCCAGCATTTT	CASSIEARGHQPQHF	-	TRBJ1-5	-	TRBV19
TGTGCTAGTGGTCATCCCTCCGGCCCAGGAAACACTGAAGCTTTCTTT	CASGHPSGPGNTEAFF	-	TRBJ1-1	-	TRBV12-5
TGTGCCAGCAGTCTCGACAGCTATAGCAATCAGCCCCAGCATTTT	CASSLDSYSNQPQHF	few	TRBJ1-5	-	TRBV27
TGTGCCAGCAGTGATCTCAGCGGGTCTTACAATGAGCAGTTCTTC	CASSDLSGSYNEQFF	-	TRBJ2-1	-	TRBV25-1
TGCGCCAGCAGCTTAGGACAGGCTGATCAGCCCCAGCATTTT	CASSLGQADQPQHF	-	TRBJ1-5	TRBD1	TRBV5-1
TGCGCCAGCAGCTTGGGACAGGAGCCCGGGGAGCTGTTTTTT	CASSLGQEPGELFF	-	TRBJ2-2	-	TRBV5-1
TGTGCCAGCAGTACCCGGGGACAGGGGATGGGGCAGGGCAATGAGCAGTTCTTC	CASSTRGQGMGQGNEQFF	-	TRBJ2-1	TRBD1	TRBV27
TGTGCCAGTACAGGGGGGGATAGCAATCAGCCCCAGCATTTT	CASTGGDSNQPQHF	-	TRBJ1-5	TRBD1	TRBV2
TGCGCCAGCAGCTTGGGCGGGACCAGGAATACGCAGTATTTT	CASSLGGTRNTQYF	-	TRBJ2-3	-	TRBV5-1
TGTGCCAGCTCCCCCCAGGGGGGCAACACTGAAGCTTTCTTT	CASSPQGGNTEAFF	-	TRBJ1-1	TRBD1	TRBV2
TGTGCCAGTAGTAGTCAGGGTACGGACACTGAAGCTTTCTTT	CASSSQGTDTEAFF	-	TRBJ1-1	-	TRBV19
TGCAGCGTTGGTTCCCAGGGGTCTTACAATGAGCAGTTCTTC	CSVGSQGSYNEQFF	-	TRBJ2-1	-	TRBV29-1
TGTGCCAGCTCACCCGGGACAGGGTTGGAAGAGACCCAGTACTTC	CASSPGTGLEETQYF	-	TRBJ2-5	TRBD1	TRBV18
TGTGCCAGCAGCTCTCTTCTAGCGGGGGGCACAGATACGCAGTATTTT	CASSSLLAGGTDTQYF	few	TRBJ2-3	TRBD2	TRBV7-9
TGTGCCAGTAGTATCAGCTCAGGGAACACTGAAGCTTTCTTT	CASSISSGNTEAFF	-	TRBJ1-1	-	TRBV19
TGTGCCAGCAGCTTGGTCGGTTTTTTGAGCACAGATACGCAGTATTTT	CASSLVGFLSTDTQYF	-	TRBJ2-3	-	TRBV5-8
TGTGCCAGCAGCCTGACAGGGGGCATTTACTATGGCTACACCTTC	CASSLTGGIYYGYTF	-	TRBJ1-2	TRBD1	TRBV3-1/TRBV3-2
TGTGCCAGCAGTGAAGCGATGGGGGCCTCCTACGAGCAGTACTTC	CASSEAMGASYEQYF	-	TRBJ2-7	-	TRBV6-1
TGTGCCAGCAGTTCCCCCAGGGCAGGCTACACCTTC	CASSSPRAGYTF	-	TRBJ1-2	-	TRBV28
TGTGCCAGCAGCGCTACAGGGGGCGCGGGCTATGGCTACACCTTC	CASSATGGAGYGYTF	once	TRBJ1-2	TRBD1	TRBV9
TGTGCCAGCAGCCTGGCTCCCGGTCTTCGAACCACCTCCTATAATTCACCCCTCCACTTT	CASSLAPGLRTTSYNSPLHF	-	TRBJ1-6	-	TRBV5-8
TGTGCCTGGGGAAGCGGAAACACCATATATTTT	CAWGSGNTIYF	-	TRBJ1-3	-	TRBV30
TGCAGTGCTAGTGTGTCAGCGATCTCCTACGAGCAGTACTTC	CSASVSAISYEQYF	-	TRBJ2-7	-	TRBV20-1
TGTGCCAGCAGTGAACAGTCGGGGGGGACTGGGGCCAACGTCCTGACTTTC	CASSEQSGGTGANVLTF	-	TRBJ2-6	TRBD2	TRBV25-1
TGCGCCAGCAGCCAGCCGACAGGGGTGGGCTACACCTTC	CASSQPTGVGYTF	-	TRBJ1-2	TRBD1	TRBV4-1
TGTGCCAGCAAACAGGGCCTTTGGAACACTGAAGCTTTCTTT	CASKQGLWNTEAFF	-	TRBJ1-1	-	TRBV2
TGTGCCAGTAGTATCAGTCAGGGCTATGGCTACACCTTC	CASSISQGYGYTF	-	TRBJ1-2	-	TRBV19
TGCGCCAGCACAGGGCCCGGGCCGACCGGGGAGCTGTTTTTT	CASTGPGPTGELFF	-	TRBJ2-2	-	TRBV5-1
TGTGCCAGCAGCCCGGACAGGGGCTCCTACGAGCAGTACTTC	CASSPDRGSYEQYF	-	TRBJ2-7	TRBD1	TRBV6-5
TGTGCCAGCAGCCAAAGCGGACAGCCGAACACTGAAGCTTTCTTT	CASSQSGQPNTEAFF	-	TRBJ1-1	-	TRBV3-1/TRBV3-2
TGTGCCAGCAGGGGGACATCGAACGCTGAAGCTTTCTTT	CASRGTSNAEAFF	-	TRBJ1-1	-	TRBV6-5
TGTGCCAGCTCACCACCGGGCAAGGACATCACCTCTGGAAACACCATATATTTT	CASSPPGKDITSGNTIYF	-	TRBJ1-3	-	TRBV18
TGTGCATCAAGCGGTAGCGGGAGTCCTTATACGCAGTATTTT	CASSGSGSPYTQYF	-	TRBJ2-3	TRBD2	TRBV2
TGTGCCAGCAGGAAGGGACTAGCGGGAGGGATTAATGAGCAGTTCTTC	CASRKGLAGGINEQFF	-	TRBJ2-1	TRBD2	TRBV2
TGCAGCGTCTCTACAGACCTCGGCTACACCTTC	CSVSTDLGYTF	-	TRBJ1-2	-	TRBV29-1